This T cell receptor beta chain was identified during a study of blood T cell repertoires in COVID-19. The count of this clone is one. Original methodology: It was from reference gene primer amplification that nucleated cell counts were estimated. Here immunoSEQ multiplex PCR was the method, and the copy in TCRdb shows in-frame clones only, minus some. V and J calls plus clone size are reproduced from that table; the DNA served to infer D and trimming. The data contain 75,000 to 100,000 clones, around nine tenths of them singletons. The CDR3 length is 15 residues. V shed 2 bases and J shed 5 bases, with 15 bases lying between them. Per the germline V gene, CDR1 is LNHDA and CDR2 is SQIVND (reference sequence).

The J gene is TRBJ1-2, the V gene TRBV19, with a weak D call TRBD1 (5 bases). The sequence derives from a man aged 60 to 69 with acute or convalescent COVID-19. Sequences were obtained from peripheral blood. CDR3 in DNA: TGTGCCAGTAGTATAAGTAGCCGGACAACTTATGGCTACACCTTC. Its translation: CASSISSRTTYGYTF.